This T cell receptor beta chain was observed in a study of response to subunit inactivated influenza vaccine. Study results and limitations: The study's authors posited that every seasonal influenza vaccination enlists few new T cells.

TCRdb ran MiXCR on the RT-PCR reads and lists one entry per CDR3 protein. The sample shows about 780,000 distinct CDR3 sequences, less than 20% of them seen only once. A note on this clonotype: Its antigen is unidentified.

CDR1 and CDR2 from the germline V gene are MNHEY and SVGEGT. V lost 8 bases, J lost 2 bases, and 10 bases lay in between. This CDR3 has 13 residues. Sequenced material: PBMCs from blood, taken more than 4 days after vaccination. The TCR comes from a man in his fifties who received an inactivated influenza vaccine. The gene calls are TRBV6-2 or TRBV6-3 and TRBJ1-5; D unresolved. CDR3 residues: CASQQSGNQPQHF. The CDR3 DNA follows: TGTGCCAGCCAGCAATCAGGCAATCAGCCCCAGCATTTT.